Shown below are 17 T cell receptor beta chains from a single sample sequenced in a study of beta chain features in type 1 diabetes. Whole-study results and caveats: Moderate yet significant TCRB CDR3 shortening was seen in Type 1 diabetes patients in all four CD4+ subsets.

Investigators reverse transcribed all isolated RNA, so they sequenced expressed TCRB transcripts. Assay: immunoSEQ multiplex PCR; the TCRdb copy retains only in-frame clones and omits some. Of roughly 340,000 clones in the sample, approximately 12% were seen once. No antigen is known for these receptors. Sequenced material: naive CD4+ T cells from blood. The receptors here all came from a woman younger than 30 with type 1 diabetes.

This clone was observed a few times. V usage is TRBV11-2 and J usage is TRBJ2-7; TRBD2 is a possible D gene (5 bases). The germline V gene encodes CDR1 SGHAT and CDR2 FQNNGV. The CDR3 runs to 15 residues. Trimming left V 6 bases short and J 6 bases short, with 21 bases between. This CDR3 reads CASRQLVGRSVEQYF. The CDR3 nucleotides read TGTGCCAGCAGGCAACTAGTAGGGCGTTCGGTCGAGCAGTACTTC.

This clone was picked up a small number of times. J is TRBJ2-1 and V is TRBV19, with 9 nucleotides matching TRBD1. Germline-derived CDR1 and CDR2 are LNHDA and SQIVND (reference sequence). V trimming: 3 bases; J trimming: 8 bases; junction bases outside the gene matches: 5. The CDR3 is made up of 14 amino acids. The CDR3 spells CASSMSDRGHEQFF. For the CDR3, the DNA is TGTGCCAGTAGTATGTCGGACAGGGGCCATGAGCAGTTCTTC.

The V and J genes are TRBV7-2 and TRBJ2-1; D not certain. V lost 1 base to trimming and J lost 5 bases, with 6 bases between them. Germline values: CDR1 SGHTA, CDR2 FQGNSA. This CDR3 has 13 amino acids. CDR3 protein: CASSLVRDNEQFF. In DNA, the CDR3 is TGTGCCAGCAGCTTAGTTCGCGACAATGAGCAGTTCTTC.

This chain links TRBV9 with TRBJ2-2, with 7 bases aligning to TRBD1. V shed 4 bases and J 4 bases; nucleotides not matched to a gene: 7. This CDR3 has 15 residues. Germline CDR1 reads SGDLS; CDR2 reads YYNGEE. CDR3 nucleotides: TGTGCCAGCAGCCCCCCGCAGGGGGTCACCGGGGAGCTGTTTTTT. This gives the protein CASSPPQGVTGELFF. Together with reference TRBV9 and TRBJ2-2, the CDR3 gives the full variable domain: DSGVTQTPKHLITATGQRVTLRCSPRSGDLSVYWYQQSLDQGLQFLIQYYNGEERAKGNILERFSAQQFPDLHSELNLSSLELGDSALYFCASSPPQGVTGELFFGEGSRLTVL.

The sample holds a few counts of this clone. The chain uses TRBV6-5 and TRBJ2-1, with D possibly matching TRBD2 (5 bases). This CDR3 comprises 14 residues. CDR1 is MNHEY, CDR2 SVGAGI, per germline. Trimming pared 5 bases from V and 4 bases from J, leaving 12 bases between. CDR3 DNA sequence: TGTGCCAGCAGTCCCTTTGGCGGGTACAATGAGCAGTTCTTC. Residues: CASSPFGGYNEQFF.

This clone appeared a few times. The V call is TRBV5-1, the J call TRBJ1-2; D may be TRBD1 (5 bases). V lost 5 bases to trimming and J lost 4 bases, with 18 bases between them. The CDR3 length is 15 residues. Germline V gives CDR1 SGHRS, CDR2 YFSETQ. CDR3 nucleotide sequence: TGCGCCAGCAGTCGCGACAGACCGACTCGCTATGGCTACACCTTC. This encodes CASSRDRPTRYGYTF.

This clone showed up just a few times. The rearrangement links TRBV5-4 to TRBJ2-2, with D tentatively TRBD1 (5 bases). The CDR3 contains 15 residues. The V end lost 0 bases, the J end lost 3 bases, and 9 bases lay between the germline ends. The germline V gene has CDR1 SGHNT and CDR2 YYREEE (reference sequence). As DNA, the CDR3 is TGTGCCAGCAGCTTGGTCTTAGGGGACACCGGGGAGCTGTTTTTT. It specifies CASSLVLGDTGELFF.

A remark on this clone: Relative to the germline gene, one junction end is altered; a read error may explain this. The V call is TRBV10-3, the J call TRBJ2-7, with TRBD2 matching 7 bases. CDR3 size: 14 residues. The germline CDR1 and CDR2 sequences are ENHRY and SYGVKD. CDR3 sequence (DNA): TGTGCCATCGTCAATGGCGGGAGCTCCGACGAGCAGTACTTC. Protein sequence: CAIVNGGSSDEQYF.

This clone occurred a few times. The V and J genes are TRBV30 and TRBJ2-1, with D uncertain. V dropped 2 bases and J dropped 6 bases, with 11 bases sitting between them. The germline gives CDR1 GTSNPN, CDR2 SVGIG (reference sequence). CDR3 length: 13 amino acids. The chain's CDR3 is CAWSLHLSNEQFF. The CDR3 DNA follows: TGTGCCTGGAGTCTCCATCTCAGCAATGAGCAGTTCTTC.

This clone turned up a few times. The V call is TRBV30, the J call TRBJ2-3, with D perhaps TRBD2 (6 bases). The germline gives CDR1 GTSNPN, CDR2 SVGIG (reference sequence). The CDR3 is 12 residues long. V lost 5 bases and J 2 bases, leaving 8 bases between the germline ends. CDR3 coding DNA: TGTGCCTGGGGGCGGGACACAGATACGCAGTATTTT. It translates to CAWGRDTDTQYF.

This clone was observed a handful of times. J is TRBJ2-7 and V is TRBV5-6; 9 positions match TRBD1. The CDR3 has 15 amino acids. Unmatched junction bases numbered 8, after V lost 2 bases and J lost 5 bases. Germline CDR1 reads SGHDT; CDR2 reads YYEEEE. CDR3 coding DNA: TGTGCCAGCAGCTTACCGGGACAGGGTTTGGACGAGCAGTACGTC. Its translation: CASSLPGQGLDEQYV.

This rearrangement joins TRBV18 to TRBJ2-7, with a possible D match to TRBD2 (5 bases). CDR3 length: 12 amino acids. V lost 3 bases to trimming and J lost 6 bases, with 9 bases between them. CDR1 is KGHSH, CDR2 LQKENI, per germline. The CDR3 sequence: CASSPPSGEQYF. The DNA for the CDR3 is TGTGCCAGCTCACCCCCAAGCGGCGAGCAGTACTTC.

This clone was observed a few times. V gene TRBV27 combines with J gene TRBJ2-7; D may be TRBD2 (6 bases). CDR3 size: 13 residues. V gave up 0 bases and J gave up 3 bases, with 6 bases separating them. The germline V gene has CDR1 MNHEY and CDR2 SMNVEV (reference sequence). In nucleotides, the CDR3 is TGTGCCAGCAGTTTATCGGAGGGCTACGAGCAGTACTTC. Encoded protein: CASSLSEGYEQYF.

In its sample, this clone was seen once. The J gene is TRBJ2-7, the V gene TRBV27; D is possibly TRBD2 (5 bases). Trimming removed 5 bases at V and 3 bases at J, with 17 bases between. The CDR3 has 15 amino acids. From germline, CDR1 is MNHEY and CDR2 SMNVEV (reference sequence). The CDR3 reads CASSLPPRAVYEQYV. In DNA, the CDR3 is TGTGCCAGCAGTCTGCCTCCGCGGGCAGTCTACGAGCAGTACGTC.

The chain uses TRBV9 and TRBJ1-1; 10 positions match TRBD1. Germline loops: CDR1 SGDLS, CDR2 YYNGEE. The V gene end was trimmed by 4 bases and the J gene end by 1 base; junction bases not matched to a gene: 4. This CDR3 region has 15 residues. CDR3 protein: CASSPRTGGNTEAFF. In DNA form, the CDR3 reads TGTGCCAGCAGCCCCAGGACAGGGGGGAACACTGAAGCTTTCTTT.

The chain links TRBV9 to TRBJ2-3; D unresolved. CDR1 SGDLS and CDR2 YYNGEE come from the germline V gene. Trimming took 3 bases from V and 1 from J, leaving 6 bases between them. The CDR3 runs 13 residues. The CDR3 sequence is CASSASGTDTQYF. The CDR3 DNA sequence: TGTGCCAGCAGCGCCTCCGGCACAGATACGCAGTATTTT.

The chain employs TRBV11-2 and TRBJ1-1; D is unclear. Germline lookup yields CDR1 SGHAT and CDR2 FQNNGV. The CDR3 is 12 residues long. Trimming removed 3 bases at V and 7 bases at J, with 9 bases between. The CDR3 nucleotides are TGTGCCAGCAGCTTTCCCCTCGGTGAAGCTTTCTTT. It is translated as CASSFPLGEAFF. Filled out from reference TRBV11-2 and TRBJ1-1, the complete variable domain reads EAGVAQSPRYKIIEKRQSVAFWCNPISGHATLYWYQQILGQGPKLLIQFQNNGVVDDSQLPKDRFSAERLKGVDSTLKIQPAKLEDSAVYLCASSFPLGEAFFGQGTRLTVV.